The clone carrying this T cell receptor (beta chain) was counted a few times. The data derive from a study of blood T cell repertoires in COVID-19. Study overall: From T cells, B-cell-depleted T cells, or PBMCs came the material, which was cDNA or gDNA.

This CDR3 contains 15 residues. Trimming cost V 6 bases and J 5 bases; bases outside gene matches: 9. Looked up from germline, CDR1 is SNHLY and CDR2 is FYNNEI. This table comes from immunoSEQ multiplex PCR, and its TCRdb copy is limited to in-frame clones, with some not included. The sample yields about 300,000 clones, roughly 91% seen once. Allocation to cohorts depended on clinical history reported by the participants. The origin of this receptor is a woman between 45 and 60 years old who had been exposed to COVID-19. V usage is TRBV2 and J usage is TRBJ1-5; 8 positions agree with TRBD1. Sequencing was done on a sample of PBMCs or T cells enriched from blood (not recorded which). CDR3 nucleotides: TGTGCCAGCAGAGTCGGGACAGGATTTTATCAGCCCCAGCATTTT. It is translated as CASRVGTGFYQPQHF.